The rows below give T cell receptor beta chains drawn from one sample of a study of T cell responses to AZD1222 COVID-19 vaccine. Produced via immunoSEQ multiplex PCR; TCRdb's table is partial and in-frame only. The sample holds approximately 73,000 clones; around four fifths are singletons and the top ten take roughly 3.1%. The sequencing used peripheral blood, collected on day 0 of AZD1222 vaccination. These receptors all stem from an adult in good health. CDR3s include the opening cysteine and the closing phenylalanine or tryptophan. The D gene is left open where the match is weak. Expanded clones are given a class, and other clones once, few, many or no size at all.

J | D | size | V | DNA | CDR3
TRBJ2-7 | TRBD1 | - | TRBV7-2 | TGTGCCAGCAGCATCCGGGACAGGGGATATGGGGAGCAGTACTTC | CASSIRDRGYGEQYF
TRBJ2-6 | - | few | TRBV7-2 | TGTGCCAGCAGTCTCAGCACCAACGTCCTGACTTTC | CASSLSTNVLTF
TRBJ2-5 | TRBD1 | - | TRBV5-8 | TGTGCCAGCAGCTTGTCGGGGACAGGGATACTCGGGGGCCAAGAGACCCAGTACTTC | CASSLSGTGILGGQETQYF
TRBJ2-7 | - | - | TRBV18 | TGTGCCAGCTCACCAGCCCCGGGGGGACAGGAGGGTGAGCAGTACTTC | CASSPAPGGQEGEQYF
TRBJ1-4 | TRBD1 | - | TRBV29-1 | TGCAGCGGGGGGGAGACGGGACAGCCGAATGAAAAACTGTTTTTT | CSGGETGQPNEKLFF
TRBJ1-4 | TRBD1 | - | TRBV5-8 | TGTGCCAGCAGCTTTGGAGGGGGCGGTGAAAAACTGTTTTTT | CASSFGGGGEKLFF
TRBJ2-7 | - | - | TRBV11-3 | TGTGCCAGCAGCTTAGGCCCGGAACCTACCTACGAGCAGTACTTC | CASSLGPEPTYEQYF
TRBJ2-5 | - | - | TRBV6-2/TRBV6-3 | TGTGCCAGCAGTTACTCTCGCGGGATCGCTCTCATCGGAGAGACCCAGTACTTC | CASSYSRGIALIGETQYF
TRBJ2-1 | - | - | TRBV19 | TGTGCCAGTAGCAATCCCACCCGGGCCCTGTGGCTCTTC | CASSNPTRALWLF
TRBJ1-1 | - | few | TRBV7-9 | TGTGCCAGCAGCTTAATGGGGCTGAACACTGAAGCTTTCTTT | CASSLMGLNTEAFF
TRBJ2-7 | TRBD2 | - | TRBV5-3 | TGTGCCAGAAGCTTCCGGGGGGGCTGGTACGAGCAGTACTTC | CARSFRGGWYEQYF
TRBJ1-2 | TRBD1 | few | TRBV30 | TGTGCCTGGAACCGGGACAGGGATTATGGCTACACCTTC | CAWNRDRDYGYTF
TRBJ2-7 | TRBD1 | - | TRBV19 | TGTGCCAGTAGTATGGACAGGGGGCTTTCCGAGCAGTACTTC | CASSMDRGLSEQYF
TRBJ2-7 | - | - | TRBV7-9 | TGTGCCAGCAGCCCTAGAACCGAGCAGTACTTC | CASSPRTEQYF
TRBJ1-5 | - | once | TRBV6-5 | TGTGCCAGCAGCGCTGGGGTATTGCAGCCCCAGCATTTT | CASSAGVLQPQHF
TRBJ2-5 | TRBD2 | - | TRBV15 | TGTGCCACCAGCAGTATGCGGGGGGGCGGAGAGACCCAGTACTTC | CATSSMRGGGETQYF
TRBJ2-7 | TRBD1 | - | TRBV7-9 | TGTGCCAGTACCCCCGCTGGACAGGGGGGCAACGAGCAGTACTTC | CASTPAGQGGNEQYF
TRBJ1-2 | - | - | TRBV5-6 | TGTGCCAGCAGCTTGGCCCGGGAGCACTATGGCTACACCTTC | CASSLAREHYGYTF
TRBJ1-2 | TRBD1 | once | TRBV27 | TGTGCCAGCAGTCTTACAGGGGGCCCCCGGAGAGGCTACACCTTC | CASSLTGGPRRGYTF
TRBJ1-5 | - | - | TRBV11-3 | TGTGCCAGCAGCTTAGGGATTCAGGGACAGCCCCAGCATTTT | CASSLGIQGQPQHF
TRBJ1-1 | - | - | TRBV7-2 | TGTGCCAGCAGCTTAGGGGTGGGGGACGGCTCGGGAGCTTTCTTT | CASSLGVGDGSGAFF
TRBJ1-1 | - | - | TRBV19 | TGTGCCAGTAGCCAATCCAGGGGTACTGAAGCTTTCTTT | CASSQSRGTEAFF
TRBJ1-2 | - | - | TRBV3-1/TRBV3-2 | TGTGCCAGCAGCCAAGATCTCCTGTCGGCAGATAAGCGCTATGGCTACACCTTC | CASSQDLLSADKRYGYTF
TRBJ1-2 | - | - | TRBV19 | TGTGCCAGTAGACCTCGGCGAGGGTCTGGCTACACCTTC | CASRPRRGSGYTF